A selection of T cell receptor beta chains follows, all from one sample in a study of beta chain features in type 1 diabetes. Data came from immunoSEQ multiplex PCR; TCRdb stores just in-frame clones and leaves some out. This sample has roughly 730,000 clones, with 10% to 15% found just once. The material sequenced was naive CD4+ T cells from blood. The receptors here all came from a man aged 18-30 years with type 1 diabetes. Each CDR3 is given without its conserved first and last residue.

j_gene,len,v_gene,CDR3aa
TRBJ2-5,14,TRBV6-6,ASGGERTWYQETQY
TRBJ2-5,11,TRBV5-1,ASSLGLGETQY
TRBJ1-6,12,TRBV7-9,ASSLDRGNSPLH
TRBJ1-1,12,TRBV2,ASRPGQGNTEAF
TRBJ1-2,11,TRBV4-1,ASSPGQGEGYT
TRBJ2-5,13,TRBV28,ASREAADRAETQY
TRBJ2-7,14,TRBV4-1,ASSQDGGTGGYEQY
TRBJ2-7,13,TRBV28,ASTPPQDHSYEQY
TRBJ1-2,11,TRBV4-1,ASSRQGDYGYT
TRBJ1-2,11,TRBV5-1,ASSREQGYGYT
TRBJ2-5,12,TRBV5-1,ASSYTSFQETQY
TRBJ2-5,13,TRBV4-1,ASSQGGQTQETQY
TRBJ1-2,13,TRBV28,ASSSPGTGVGGYT
TRBJ1-2,13,TRBV30,AWSILAPSNYGYT
TRBJ2-7,9,TRBV28,ASTKVYEQY
TRBJ2-1,11,TRBV7-7,ASSLAPQNEQF
TRBJ1-2,12,TRBV6-5,ASSYSGLGEGYT
TRBJ1-5,13,TRBV5-8,ASSDLGRDNQPQH
TRBJ2-7,13,TRBV18,ASSPGAGVDYEQY
TRBJ2-1,13,TRBV5-6,ASSAAGATYNEQF
TRBJ1-2,12,TRBV5-1,ASTRMTGGYGYT
TRBJ2-3,11,TRBV27,ASSPERADTQY
TRBJ1-1,10,TRBV5-1,ASSQENTEAF
TRBJ2-3,13,TRBV4-2,ASSQMRGSTDTQY
TRBJ2-5,10,TRBV29-1,SIYRGGETQY
TRBJ2-1,11,TRBV6-6,ASSSGTYNEQF
TRBJ2-5,16,TRBV21-1,ASSKVGDSPRTSETQY
TRBJ2-7,13,TRBV7-2,ASSLTRTGYNEQY
TRBJ2-5,11,TRBV27,ASSSLDRETQY
TRBJ2-7,9,TRBV5-4,ASSSYNEQY
TRBJ2-5,9,TRBV18,ASSTQETQY
TRBJ1-4,9,TRBV19,ASTQDEKLF
TRBJ2-1,13,TRBV9,ASSVVGVGRDEQF
TRBJ2-7,11,TRBV5-1,ASRPEVGDEQY
TRBJ2-7,11,TRBV28,ASSSPGWDEQY
TRBJ2-3,10,TRBV29-1,SVASAPDTQY